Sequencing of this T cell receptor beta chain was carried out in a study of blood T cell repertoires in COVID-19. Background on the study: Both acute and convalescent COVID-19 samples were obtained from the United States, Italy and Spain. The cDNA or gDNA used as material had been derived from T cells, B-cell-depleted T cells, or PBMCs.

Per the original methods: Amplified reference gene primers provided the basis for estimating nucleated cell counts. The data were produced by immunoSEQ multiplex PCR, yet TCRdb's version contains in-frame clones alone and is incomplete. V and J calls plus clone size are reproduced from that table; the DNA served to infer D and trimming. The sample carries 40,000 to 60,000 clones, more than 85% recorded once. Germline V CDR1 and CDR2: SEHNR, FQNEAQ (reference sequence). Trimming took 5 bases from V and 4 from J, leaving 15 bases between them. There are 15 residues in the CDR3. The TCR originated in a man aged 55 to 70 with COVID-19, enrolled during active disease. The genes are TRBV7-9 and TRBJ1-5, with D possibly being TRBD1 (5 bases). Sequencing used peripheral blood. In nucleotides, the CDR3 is TGTGCCAGCAGCCCATTTACAGGAACGAATCAGCCCCAGCATTTT. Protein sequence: CASSPFTGTNQPQHF.